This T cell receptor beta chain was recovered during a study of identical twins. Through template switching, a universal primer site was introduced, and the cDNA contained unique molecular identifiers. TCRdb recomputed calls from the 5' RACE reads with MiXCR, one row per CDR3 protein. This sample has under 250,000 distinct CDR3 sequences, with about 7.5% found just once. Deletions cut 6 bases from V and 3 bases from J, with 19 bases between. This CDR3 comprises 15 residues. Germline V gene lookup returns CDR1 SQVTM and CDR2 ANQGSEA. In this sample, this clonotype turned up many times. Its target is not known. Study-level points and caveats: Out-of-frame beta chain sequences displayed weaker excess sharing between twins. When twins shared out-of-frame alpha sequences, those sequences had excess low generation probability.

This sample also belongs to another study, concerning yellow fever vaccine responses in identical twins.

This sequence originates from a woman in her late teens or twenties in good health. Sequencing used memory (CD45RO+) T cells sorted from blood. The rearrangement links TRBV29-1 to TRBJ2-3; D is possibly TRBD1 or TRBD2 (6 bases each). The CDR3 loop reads CSVLGGSIPTDTQYF. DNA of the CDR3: TGCAGCGTCCTGGGGGGCTCAATTCCTACAGATACGCAGTATTTT.